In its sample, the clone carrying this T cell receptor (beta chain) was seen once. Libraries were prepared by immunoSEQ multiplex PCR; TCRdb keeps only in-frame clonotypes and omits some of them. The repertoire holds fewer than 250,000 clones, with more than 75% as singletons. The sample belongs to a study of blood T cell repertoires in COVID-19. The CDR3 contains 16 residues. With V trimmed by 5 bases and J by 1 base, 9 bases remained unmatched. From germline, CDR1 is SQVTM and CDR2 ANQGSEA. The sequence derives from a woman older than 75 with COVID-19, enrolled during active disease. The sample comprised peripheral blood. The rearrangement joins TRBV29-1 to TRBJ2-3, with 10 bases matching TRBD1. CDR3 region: CSVSDRGPRGTDTQYF. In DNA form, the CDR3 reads TGCAGCGTTTCCGACAGGGGGCCACGAGGCACAGATACGCAGTATTTT.